This T cell receptor beta chain was observed in a study of blood T cells in healthy people across ages. Study-level findings and limits: While age rose, TCR beta diversity per million T cells dropped in a roughly linear way.

This clonotype has a handful of counts. The antigen is not known. The second PCR ran about 6 to 11 cycles with a sample-barcoded 5' primer and J-beta primers. TCRdb re-called the 5' RACE reads through MiXCR, storing one row per CDR3 protein. The sample yields approximately 780,000 distinct CDR3 sequences, about 26% seen once. Germline CDR1 reads SGHRS; CDR2 reads YFSETQ. This CDR3 contains 16 residues. The V gene end was trimmed by 0 bases and the J gene end by 4 bases; junction bases not matched to a gene: 6. This sample was also put to use in a study of T cells of mothers and their children. According to that study: From each mother came over 8 million TCR beta CDR3 reads, and from each child came 3 million to 3.5 million. Related and unrelated pairs show TCR recombination output that thymic selection shapes similarly. There were no persistent microchimeric T cell clones detected.

Material for sequencing was blood. The chain links TRBV5-1 to TRBJ1-2, with 10 bases lining up with TRBD1. This TCR derives from a boy aged 5 to 17 in good health. In DNA form, the CDR3 reads TGCGCCAGCAGCTTGGAGGGACAGGGGTTTAGCTATGGCTACACCTTC. It is translated as CASSLEGQGFSYGYTF.